This T cell receptor (beta chain) stems from a study of T-cell reconstitution after alpha-beta-depleted transplantation in children. The study, taken as a whole, reports: Most T-cell counts and diversity one year after the transplant came from T cells that were newly produced. TCRbeta diversity was high at day 60 in some patients (a result of surviving recipient T cells and thymic progenitors).

The table lists this clonotype with a few counts. The antigen is unknown. A library of TCRbeta sequences, prepared with unique molecular identifiers, was generated. One entry per CDR3 protein results from TCRdb running MiXCR on the PCR reads. The repertoire holds some 120,000 distinct CDR3 sequences, with about 9.9% as singletons. With 0 bases clipped from V and 4 bases from J, the junction kept 10 bases outside the gene matches. The length of the CDR3 is 17 residues. The chain joins TRBV12-3 or TRBV12-4 to TRBJ2-5; 8 nucleotides match TRBD2. The starting material was PBMCs, mostly from graft donor cells, obtained 180 days after TCRalphabeta/CD19-depleted stem cell transplant. This TCR derives from a girl younger than two who had a stem cell transplant for combined immunodeficiency, so the T cells may come from the graft donor. CDR3 in amino acids: CASSLAVNGGAGETQYF. CDR3 DNA sequence: TGTGCCAGCAGTTTAGCGGTGAACGGGGGGGCCGGAGAGACCCAGTACTTC.